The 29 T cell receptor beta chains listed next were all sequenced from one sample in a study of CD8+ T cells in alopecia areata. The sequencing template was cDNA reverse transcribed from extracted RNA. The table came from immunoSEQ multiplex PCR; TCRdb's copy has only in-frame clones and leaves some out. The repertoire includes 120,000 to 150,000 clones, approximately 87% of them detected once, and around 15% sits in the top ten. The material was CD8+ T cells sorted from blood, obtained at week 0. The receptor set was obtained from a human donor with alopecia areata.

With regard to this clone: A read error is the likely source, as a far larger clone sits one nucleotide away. The CDR3 here is CASSDNEQFF. CDR3 nucleotides: TGTGCCAGCAGCGACAATGAGCAGTTCTTC. The chain recombines TRBV9 with TRBJ2-1; D is undetermined. This CDR3 comprises 10 residues. The V gene's germline CDR1 is SGDLS and CDR2 YYNGEE. The V end was cut by 3 bases, the J end by 5 bases, with 0 bases between.

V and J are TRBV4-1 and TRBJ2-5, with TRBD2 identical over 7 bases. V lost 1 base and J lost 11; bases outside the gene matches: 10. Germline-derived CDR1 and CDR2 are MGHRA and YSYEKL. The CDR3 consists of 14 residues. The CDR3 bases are TGCGCCAGCAGCCAAGTTTCTAGCGGTTATGAGCAGTACTTC. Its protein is CASSQVSSGYEQYF.

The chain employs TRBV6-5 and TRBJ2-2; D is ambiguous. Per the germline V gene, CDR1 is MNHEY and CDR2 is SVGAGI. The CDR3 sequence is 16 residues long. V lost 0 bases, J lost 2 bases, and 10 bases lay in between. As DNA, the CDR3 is TGTGCCAGCAGTTACTCCCTAGAGAAAAACACCGGGGAGCTGTTTTTT. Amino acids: CASSYSLEKNTGELFF.

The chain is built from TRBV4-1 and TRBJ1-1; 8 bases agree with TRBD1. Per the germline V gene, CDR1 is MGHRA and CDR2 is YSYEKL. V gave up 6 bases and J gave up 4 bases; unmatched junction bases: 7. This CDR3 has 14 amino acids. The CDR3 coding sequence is TGCGCCAGCAGTCAATTTACAGGGGGCACTGAAGCTTTCTTT. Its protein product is CASSQFTGGTEAFF.

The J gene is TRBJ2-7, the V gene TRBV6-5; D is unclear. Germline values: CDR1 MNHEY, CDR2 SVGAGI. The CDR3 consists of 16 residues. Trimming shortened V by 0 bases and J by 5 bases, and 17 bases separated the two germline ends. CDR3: CASSYSTQRPTDEQYF. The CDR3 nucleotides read TGTGCCAGCAGTTACTCGACGCAACGCCCTACGGACGAGCAGTACTTC.

The chain's CDR3 is CASSLEGGAYTGELFF. The CDR3, as DNA: TGTGCCAGCAGCTTAGAAGGGGGGGCGTACACCGGGGAGCTGTTTTTT. This sequence joins TRBV7-2 and TRBJ2-2; D perhaps matches TRBD2 (7 bases). Per the germline V gene, CDR1 is SGHTA and CDR2 is FQGNSA. The CDR3 has 16 residues. Trimming stripped 1 base from V and 3 bases from J, with 12 bases between.

The CDR3 here is CASSKTGSYGYTF. In nucleotides, the CDR3 is TGTGCCAGCAGCAAAACAGGGAGCTATGGCTACACCTTC. The chain links TRBV7-9 to TRBJ1-2; possible D gene TRBD1, 6 bases. Germline assignment: CDR1 SEHNR and CDR2 FQNEAQ (reference sequence). The CDR3 is made up of 13 amino acids. V lost 5 bases and J lost 4, with 11 bases in between.

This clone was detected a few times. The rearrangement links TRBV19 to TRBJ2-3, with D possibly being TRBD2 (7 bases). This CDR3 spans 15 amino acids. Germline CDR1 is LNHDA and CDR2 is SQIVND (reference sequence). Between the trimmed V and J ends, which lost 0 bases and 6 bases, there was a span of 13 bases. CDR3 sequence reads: CASSIDGGPRDTQYF. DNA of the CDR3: TGTGCCAGTAGTATAGACGGGGGGCCTCGGGATACGCAGTATTTT.

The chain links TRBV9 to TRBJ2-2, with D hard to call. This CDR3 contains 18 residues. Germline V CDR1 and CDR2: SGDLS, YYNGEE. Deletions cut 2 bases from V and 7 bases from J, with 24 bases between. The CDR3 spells CASSVNRAHNSPLGELFF. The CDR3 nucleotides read TGTGCCAGCAGCGTCAACCGGGCTCATAATTCCCCTCTCGGGGAGCTGTTTTTT.

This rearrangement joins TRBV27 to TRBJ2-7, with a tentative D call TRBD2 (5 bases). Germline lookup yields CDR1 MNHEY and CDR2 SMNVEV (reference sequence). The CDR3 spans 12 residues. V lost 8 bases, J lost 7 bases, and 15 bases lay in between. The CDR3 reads CASGHPTGEQYF. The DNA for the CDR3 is TGTGCCAGCGGGCACCCGACGGGAGAGCAGTACTTC.

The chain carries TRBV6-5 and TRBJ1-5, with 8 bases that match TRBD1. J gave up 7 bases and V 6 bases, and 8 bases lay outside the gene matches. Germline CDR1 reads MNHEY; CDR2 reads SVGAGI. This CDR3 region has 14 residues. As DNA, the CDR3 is TGTGCCAGCAGCCAATCAGGGGGCTGGCAGCCCCAGCATTTT. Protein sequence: CASSQSGGWQPQHF.

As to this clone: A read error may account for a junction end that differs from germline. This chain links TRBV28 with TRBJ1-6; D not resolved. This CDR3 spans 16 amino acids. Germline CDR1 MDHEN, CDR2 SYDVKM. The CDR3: CASSLVRGFQNSPLHF. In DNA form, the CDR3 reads TGTGCCAGCAGCCTTGTTCGCGGGTTCCAGAATTCGCCCCTCCACTTT. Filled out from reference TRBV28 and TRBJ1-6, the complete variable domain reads DVKVTQSSRYLVKRTGEKVFLECVQDMDHENMFWYRQDPGLGLRLIYFSYDVKMKEKGDIPEGYSVSREKKERFSLILESASTNQTSMYLCASSLVRGFQNSPLHFGNGTRLTVT.

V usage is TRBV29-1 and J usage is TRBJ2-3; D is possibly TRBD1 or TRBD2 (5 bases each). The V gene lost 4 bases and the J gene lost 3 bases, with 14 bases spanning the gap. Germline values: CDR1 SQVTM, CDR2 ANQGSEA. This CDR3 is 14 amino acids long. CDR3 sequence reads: CSVGTGLGTDTQYF. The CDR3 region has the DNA TGCAGCGTTGGCACGGGGCTGGGGACAGATACGCAGTATTTT.

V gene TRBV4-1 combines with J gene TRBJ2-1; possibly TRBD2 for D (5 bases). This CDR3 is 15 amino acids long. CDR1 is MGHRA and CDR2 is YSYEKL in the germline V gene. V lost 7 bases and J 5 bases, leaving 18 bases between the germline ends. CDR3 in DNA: TGCGCCAGCACCTCCACTGCGCGGGTGGACAATGAGCAGTTCTTC. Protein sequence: CASTSTARVDNEQFF.

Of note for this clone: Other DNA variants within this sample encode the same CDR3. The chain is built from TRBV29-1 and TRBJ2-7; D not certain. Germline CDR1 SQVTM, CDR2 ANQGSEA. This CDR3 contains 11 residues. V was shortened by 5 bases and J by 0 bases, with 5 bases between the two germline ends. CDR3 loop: CSVTVSYEQYF. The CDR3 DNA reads TGCAGCGTTACGGTCTCCTACGAGCAGTACTTC.

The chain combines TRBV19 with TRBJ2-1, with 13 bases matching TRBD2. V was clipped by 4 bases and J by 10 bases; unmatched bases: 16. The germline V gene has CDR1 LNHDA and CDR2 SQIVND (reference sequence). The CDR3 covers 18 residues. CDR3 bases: TGTGCCAGTAGTACGACAAGGAGACCGGGACTAGCGGGACGAGAGCAGTTCTTC. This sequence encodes CASSTTRRPGLAGREQFF.

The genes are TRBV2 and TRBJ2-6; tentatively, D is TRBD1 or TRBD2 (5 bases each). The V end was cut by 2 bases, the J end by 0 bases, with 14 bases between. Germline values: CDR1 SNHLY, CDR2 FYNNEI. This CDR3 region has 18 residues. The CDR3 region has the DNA TGTGCCAGCAGTGAAATCGCAGGGACCATCTCTGGGGCCAACGTCCTGACTTTC. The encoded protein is CASSEIAGTISGANVLTF.

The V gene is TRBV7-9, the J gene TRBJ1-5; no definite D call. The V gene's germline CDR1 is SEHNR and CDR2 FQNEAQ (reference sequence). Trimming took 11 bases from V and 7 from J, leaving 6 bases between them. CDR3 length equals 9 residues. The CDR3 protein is CAFQQPQHF. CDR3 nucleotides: TGTGCCTTCCAGCAGCCCCAGCATTTT.

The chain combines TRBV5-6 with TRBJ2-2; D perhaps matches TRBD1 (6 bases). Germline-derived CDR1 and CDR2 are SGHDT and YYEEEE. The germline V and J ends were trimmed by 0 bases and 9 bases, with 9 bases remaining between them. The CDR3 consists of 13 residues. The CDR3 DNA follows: TGTGCCAGCAGCTTGGGGGGGCTCCGGGAGCTGTTTTTT. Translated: CASSLGGLRELFF.

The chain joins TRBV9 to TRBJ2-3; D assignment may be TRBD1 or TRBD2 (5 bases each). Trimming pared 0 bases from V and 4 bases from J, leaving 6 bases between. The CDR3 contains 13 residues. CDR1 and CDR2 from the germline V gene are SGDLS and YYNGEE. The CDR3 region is CASSVVGADTQYF. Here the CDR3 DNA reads TGTGCCAGCAGCGTAGTGGGGGCAGATACGCAGTATTTT.

This CDR3 reads CASSQGRQIYEQYF. Here the CDR3 DNA reads TGCGCCAGCAGCCAAGGCCGACAGATTTACGAGCAGTACTTC. The chain joins TRBV4-1 to TRBJ2-7; possible D gene TRBD1, 5 bases. The CDR3 spans 14 residues. The V end lost 1 base, the J end lost 4 bases, and 11 bases lay between the germline ends. The germline V gene encodes CDR1 MGHRA and CDR2 YSYEKL.

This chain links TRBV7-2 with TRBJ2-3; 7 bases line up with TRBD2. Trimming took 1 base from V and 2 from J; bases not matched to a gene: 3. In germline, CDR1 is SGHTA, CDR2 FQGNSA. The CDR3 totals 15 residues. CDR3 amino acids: CASSLVGGTTDTQYF. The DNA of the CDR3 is TGTGCCAGCAGCTTAGTGGGGGGGACCACAGATACGCAGTATTTT.

The CDR3 region is CASSMTDYEQYF. The CDR3 nucleotides are TGTGCCAGTAGTATGACGGACTACGAGCAGTACTTC. The chain couples TRBV19 to TRBJ2-7; D remains ambiguous. Between the trimmed V and J ends, which lost 3 bases and 3 bases, there was a span of 6 bases. The germline gives CDR1 LNHDA, CDR2 SQIVND (reference sequence). The CDR3 is 12 amino acids.

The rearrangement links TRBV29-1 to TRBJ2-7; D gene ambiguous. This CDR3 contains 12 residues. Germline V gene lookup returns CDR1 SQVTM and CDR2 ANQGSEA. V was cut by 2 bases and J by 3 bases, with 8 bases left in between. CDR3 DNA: TGCAGCGTTGAAACAGCCCACTACGAGCAGTACTTC. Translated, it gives CSVETAHYEQYF.

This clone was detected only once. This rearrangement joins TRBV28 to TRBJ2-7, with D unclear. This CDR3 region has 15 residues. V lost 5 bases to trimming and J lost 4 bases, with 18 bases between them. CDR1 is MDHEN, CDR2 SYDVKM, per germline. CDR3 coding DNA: TGTGCCAGCAGTCCGTACGACGGAAGCCGGTACGAGCAGTACTTC. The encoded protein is CASSPYDGSRYEQYF.

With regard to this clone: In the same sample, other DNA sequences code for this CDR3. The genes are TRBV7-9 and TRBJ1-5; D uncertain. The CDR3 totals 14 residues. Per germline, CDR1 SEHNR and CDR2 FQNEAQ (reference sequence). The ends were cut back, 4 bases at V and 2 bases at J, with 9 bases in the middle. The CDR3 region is CASSSSSGNQPQHF. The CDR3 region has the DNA TGTGCCAGCAGCTCCAGTAGTGGCAATCAGCCCCAGCATTTT.

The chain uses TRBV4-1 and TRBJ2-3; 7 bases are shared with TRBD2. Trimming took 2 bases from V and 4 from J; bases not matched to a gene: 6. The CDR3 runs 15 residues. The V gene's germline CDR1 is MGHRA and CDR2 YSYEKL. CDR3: CASSQYTGGSDTQYF. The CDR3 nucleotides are TGCGCCAGCAGCCAATATACGGGAGGTTCAGATACGCAGTATTTT.

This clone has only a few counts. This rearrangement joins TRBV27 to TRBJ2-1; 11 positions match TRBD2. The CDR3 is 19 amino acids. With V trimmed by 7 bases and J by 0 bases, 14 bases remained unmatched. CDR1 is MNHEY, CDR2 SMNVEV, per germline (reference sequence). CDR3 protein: CASTLTSGGQPSSYNEQFF. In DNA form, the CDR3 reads TGTGCCAGCACCCTTACTAGCGGGGGCCAACCAAGCTCCTACAATGAGCAGTTCTTC.

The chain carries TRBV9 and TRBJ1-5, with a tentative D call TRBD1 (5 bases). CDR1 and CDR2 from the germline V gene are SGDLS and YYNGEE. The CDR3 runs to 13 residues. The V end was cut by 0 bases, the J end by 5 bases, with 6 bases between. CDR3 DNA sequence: TGTGCCAGCAGCGTAGGGGGGTATCAGCCCCAGCATTTT. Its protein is CASSVGGYQPQHF.